This T cell receptor (beta chain) was retrieved from a study of cytomegalovirus exposure and HLA in healthy donors. Findings of the study overall: In a later analysis, HLA-C alleles had the fewest associated TCRs, DRB1 alleles the most. According to reports, the classifier identified cytomegalovirus status with high specificity and sensitivity.

The PCR was carried out with 60 Vbeta primers and 13 Jbeta primers. The method was immunoSEQ multiplex PCR; TCRdb's version includes in-frame clones alone and lacks a portion of them. The top ten hold 3.8% of the sample, which has around 120,000 clones, about 59% seen once. The CDR3 contains 14 residues. CDR1 and CDR2 (germline): LGHNA, YNFKEQ. V was trimmed by 4 bases and J by 2 bases, leaving 9 bases between them. Regarding donors, all were healthy bone marrow donors. As regards this clone: The antigen is not known.

The chain links TRBV4-2 to TRBJ1-3, with a tentative D call TRBD1 (6 bases). The TCR originated in a man aged 25-45 years in good health and CMV-seropositive. Sequencing input: PBMCs. The CDR3 DNA follows: TGTGCCAGCAGCCGCGGGGGGCCTGGAAACACCATATATTTT. This sequence encodes CASSRGGPGNTIYF.